Sequencing of this T cell receptor beta chain was carried out in a study of cytomegalovirus exposure and HLA in healthy donors. The CDR3 spans 15 residues. Germline assignment: CDR1 SQVTM and CDR2 ANQGSEA. The V and J ends lost 7 bases and 6 bases respectively, with 24 bases between them. This clone has only a few counts. Primers: 60 Vbeta forward and 13 Jbeta reverse. Using immunoSEQ multiplex PCR, the repertoire was profiled, and TCRdb retains in-frame clones only, with some absent. The sample records 100,000 to 150,000 clones, roughly 17% being singletons. This clonotype originated in a female donor in good health and CMV-seropositive. The sequenced material came from PBMCs. V gene TRBV29-1 combines with J gene TRBJ1-2, with D uncertain. In DNA form, the CDR3 reads TGCAGCGACTTTTTCCCCGGGAGAAAATCTGATGGCTACACCTTC. Translation: CSDFFPGRKSDGYTF.